The rows below give T cell receptor beta chains drawn from one sample of a study of OX40 agonist ivuxolimab in advanced cancers. Data came from immunoSEQ multiplex PCR; TCRdb stores just in-frame clones and leaves some out. Here the sample spans about 83,000 clones, about 89% being singletons. Sequences were derived from CD4+ or CD8+ T cells sorted from blood, sampled in a trial of the OX40 agonist ivuxolimab. The receptors here all came from an adult with an advanced solid tumor such as melanoma, head and neck, liver or kidney cancer. Both conserved end residues are part of each CDR3.

cdr3_aa: CASSLSWGDNVLTF
v_call: TRBV7-7

cdr3_aa: CASSPLGLAGGYGQFF
v_call: TRBV7-3

cdr3_aa: CASSRDNDYGYTF
v_call: TRBV6-6

cdr3_aa: CASSYGSPYEAFF
v_call: TRBV6-5

cdr3_aa: CASSFLTNEKLFF
v_call: TRBV27

cdr3_aa: CASSGSETQYF
v_call: TRBV28

cdr3_aa: CASSLGQDYEQYF
v_call: TRBV19

cdr3_aa: CASSLDQSTFYNEQFF
v_call: TRBV11-3

cdr3_aa: CASSLLGNQPQHF
v_call: TRBV27

cdr3_aa: CASSYGSNEQFF
v_call: TRBV6-5

cdr3_aa: CASSASGGAPPDTQYF
v_call: TRBV9

cdr3_aa: CASSIEPSNSPLHF
v_call: TRBV19

cdr3_aa: CASSIAAVGRTEAFF
v_call: TRBV19

cdr3_aa: CASSLRGPVNEQFF
v_call: TRBV28

cdr3_aa: CASSLARMVDEQFF
v_call: TRBV7-9

cdr3_aa: CASSHGQRTDTQYF
v_call: TRBV5-5

cdr3_aa: CASSLVGDRGRGITF
v_call: TRBV28

cdr3_aa: CASSLIGTDTQYF
v_call: TRBV27

cdr3_aa: CASSQPLLGQGSFYGELFF
v_call: TRBV4-2